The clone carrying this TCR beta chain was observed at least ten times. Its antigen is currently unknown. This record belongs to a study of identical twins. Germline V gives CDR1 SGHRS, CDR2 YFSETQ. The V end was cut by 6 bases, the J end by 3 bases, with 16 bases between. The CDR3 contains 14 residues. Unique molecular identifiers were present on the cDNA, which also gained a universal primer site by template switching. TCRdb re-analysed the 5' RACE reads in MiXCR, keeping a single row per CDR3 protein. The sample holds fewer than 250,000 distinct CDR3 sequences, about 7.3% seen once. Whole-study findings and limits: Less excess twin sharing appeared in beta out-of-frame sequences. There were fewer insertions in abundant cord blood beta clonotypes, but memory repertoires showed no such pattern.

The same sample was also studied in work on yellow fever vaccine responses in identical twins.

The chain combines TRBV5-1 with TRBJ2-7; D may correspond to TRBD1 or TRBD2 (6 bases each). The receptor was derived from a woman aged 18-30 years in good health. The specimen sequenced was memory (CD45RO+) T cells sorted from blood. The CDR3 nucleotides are TGCGCCAGCATGGGGACGGGGGCTAGCTACGAGCAGTACTTC. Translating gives CASMGTGASYEQYF. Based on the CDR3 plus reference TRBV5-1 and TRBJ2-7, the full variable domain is KAGVTQTPRYLIKTRGQQVTLSCSPISGHRSVSWYQQTPGQGLQFLFEYFSETQRNKGNFPGRFSGRQFSNSRSEMNVSTLELGDSALYLCASMGTGASYEQYFGPGTRLTVT.